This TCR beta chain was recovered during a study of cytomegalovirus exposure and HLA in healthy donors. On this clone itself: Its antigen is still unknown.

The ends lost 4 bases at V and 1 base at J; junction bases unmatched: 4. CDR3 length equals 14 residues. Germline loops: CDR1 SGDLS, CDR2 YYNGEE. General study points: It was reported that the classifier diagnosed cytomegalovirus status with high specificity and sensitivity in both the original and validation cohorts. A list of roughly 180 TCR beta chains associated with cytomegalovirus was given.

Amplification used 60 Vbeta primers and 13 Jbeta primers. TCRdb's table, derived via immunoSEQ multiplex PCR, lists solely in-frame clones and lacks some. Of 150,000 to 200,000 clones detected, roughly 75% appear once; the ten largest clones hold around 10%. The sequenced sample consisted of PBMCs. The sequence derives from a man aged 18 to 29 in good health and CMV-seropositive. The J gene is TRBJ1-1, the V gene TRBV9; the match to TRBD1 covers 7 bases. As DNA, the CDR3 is TGTGCCAGCAGCCCTCGACAGGGGAACACTGAAGCTTTCTTT. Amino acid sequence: CASSPRQGNTEAFF.